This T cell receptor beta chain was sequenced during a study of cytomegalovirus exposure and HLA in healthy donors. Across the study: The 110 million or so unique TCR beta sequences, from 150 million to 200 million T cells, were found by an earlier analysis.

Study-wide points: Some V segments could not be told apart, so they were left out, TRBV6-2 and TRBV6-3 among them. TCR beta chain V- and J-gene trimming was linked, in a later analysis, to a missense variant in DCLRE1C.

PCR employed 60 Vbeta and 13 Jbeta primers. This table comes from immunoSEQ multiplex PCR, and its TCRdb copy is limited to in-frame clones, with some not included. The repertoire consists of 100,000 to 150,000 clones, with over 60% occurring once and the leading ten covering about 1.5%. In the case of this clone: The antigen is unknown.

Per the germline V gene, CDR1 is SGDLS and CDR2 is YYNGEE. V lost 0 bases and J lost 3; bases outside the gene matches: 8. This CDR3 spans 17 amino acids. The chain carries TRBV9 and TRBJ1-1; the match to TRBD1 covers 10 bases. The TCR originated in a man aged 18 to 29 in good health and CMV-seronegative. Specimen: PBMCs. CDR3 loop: CASSVVRDRGRDTEAFF. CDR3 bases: TGTGCCAGCAGCGTAGTACGGGACAGGGGCAGGGACACTGAAGCTTTCTTT. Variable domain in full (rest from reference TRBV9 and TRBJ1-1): DSGVTQTPKHLITATGQRVTLRCSPRSGDLSVYWYQQSLDQGLQFLIQYYNGEERAKGNILERFSAQQFPDLHSELNLSSLELGDSALYFCASSVVRDRGRDTEAFFGQGTRLTVV.